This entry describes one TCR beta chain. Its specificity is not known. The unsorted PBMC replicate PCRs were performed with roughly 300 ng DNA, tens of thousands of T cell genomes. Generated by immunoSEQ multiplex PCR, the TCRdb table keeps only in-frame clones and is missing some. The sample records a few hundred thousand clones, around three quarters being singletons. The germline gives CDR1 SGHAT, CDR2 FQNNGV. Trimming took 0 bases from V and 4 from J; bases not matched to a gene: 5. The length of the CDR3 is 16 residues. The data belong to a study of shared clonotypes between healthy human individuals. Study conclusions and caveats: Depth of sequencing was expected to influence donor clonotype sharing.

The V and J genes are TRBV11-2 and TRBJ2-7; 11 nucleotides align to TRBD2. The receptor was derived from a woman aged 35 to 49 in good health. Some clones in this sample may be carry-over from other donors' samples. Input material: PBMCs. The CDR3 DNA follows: TGTGCCAGCAGCTTAGATGGAGGACTAGCGGGTTACGAGCAGTACTTC. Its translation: CASSLDGGLAGYEQYF.